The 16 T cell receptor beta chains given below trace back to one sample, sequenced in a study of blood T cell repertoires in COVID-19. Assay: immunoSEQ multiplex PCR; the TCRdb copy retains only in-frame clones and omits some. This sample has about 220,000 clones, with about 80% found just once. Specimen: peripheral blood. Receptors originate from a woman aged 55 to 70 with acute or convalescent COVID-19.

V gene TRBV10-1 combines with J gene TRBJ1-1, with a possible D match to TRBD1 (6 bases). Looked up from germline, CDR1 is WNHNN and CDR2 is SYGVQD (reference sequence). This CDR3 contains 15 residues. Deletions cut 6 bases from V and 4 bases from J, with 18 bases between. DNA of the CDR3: TGCGCCAGCAGCCTTCCGGGACATACTGGCACTGAAGCTTTCTTT. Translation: CASSLPGHTGTEAFF.

Here the CDR3 reads CASSKDQGSNQPQHF. In DNA form, the CDR3 reads TGTGCCAGCAGCAAAGATCAGGGTAGCAATCAGCCCCAGCATTTT. V is TRBV16 and J is TRBJ1-5; TRBD1 is a possible D gene (5 bases). The CDR3 is made up of 15 amino acids. The germline V gene has CDR1 KGHSY and CDR2 FQNENV. With 5 bases removed from V and 0 bases from J, the gap between germline ends came to 11 bases. Full variable domain (missing parts from reference TRBV16 and TRBJ1-5): GEEVAQTPKHLVRGEGQKAKLYCAPIKGHSYVFWYQQVLKNEFKFLISFQNENVFDETGMPKERFSAKCLPNSPCSLEIQATKLEDSAVYFCASSKDQGSNQPQHFGDGTRLSIL.

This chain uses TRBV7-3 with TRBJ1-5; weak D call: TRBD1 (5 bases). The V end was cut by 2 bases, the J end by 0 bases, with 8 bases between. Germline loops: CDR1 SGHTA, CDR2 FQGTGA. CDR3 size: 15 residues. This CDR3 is CASSLRGNSNQPQHF. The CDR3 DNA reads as TGTGCCAGCAGCTTACGGGGGAATAGCAATCAGCCCCAGCATTTT.

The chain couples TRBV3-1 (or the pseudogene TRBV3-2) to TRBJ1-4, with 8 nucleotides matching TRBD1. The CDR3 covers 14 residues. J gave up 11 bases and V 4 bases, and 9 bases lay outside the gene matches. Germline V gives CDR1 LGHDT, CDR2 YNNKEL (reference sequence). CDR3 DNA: TGTGCCAGCAGCCCGGGGACAGGAGGGGAGAAACTGTTTTTT. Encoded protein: CASSPGTGGEKLFF.

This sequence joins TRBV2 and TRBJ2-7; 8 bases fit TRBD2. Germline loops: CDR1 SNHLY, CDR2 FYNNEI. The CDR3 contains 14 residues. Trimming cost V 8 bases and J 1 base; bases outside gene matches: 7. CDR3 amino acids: CASQRGGGSYEQYF. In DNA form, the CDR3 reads TGTGCCAGCCAGAGGGGCGGGGGGTCCTACGAGCAGTACTTC.

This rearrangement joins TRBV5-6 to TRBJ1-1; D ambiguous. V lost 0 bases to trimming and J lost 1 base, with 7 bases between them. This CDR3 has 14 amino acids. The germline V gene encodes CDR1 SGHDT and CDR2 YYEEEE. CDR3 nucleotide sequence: TGTGCCAGCAGCTTGGCGGCGGGGAACACTGAAGCTTTCTTT. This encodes CASSLAAGNTEAFF.

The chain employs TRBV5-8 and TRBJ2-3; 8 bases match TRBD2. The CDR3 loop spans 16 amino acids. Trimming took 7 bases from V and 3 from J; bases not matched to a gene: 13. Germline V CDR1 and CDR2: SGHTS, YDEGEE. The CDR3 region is CASGLTGTRVTDTQYF. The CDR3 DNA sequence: TGTGCCAGCGGACTAACCGGGACTAGGGTTACAGATACGCAGTATTTT.

CDR3 nucleotide sequence: TGCGCCAGCAGCCCACAGGGCGACTATGGCTACACCTTC. Amino acids: CASSPQGDYGYTF. V and J are TRBV5-1 and TRBJ1-2; D perhaps matches TRBD1 (6 bases). The V gene lost 4 bases and the J gene lost 3 bases, with 10 bases spanning the gap. Germline CDR1 is SGHRS and CDR2 is YFSETQ. The length of the CDR3 is 13 residues.

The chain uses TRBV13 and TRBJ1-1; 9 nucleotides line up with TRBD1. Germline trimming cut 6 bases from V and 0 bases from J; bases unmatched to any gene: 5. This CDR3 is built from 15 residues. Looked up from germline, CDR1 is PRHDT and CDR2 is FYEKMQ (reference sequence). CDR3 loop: CASSTGGAVNTEAFF. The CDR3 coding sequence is TGTGCCAGCAGTACAGGGGGCGCGGTGAACACTGAAGCTTTCTTT. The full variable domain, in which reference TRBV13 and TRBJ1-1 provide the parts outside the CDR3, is AAGVIQSPRHLIKEKRETATLKCYPIPRHDTVYWYQQGPGQDPQFLISFYEKMQSDKGSIPDRFSAQQFSDYHSELNMSSLELGDSALYFCASSTGGAVNTEAFFGQGTRLTVV.

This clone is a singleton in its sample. CDR3 nucleotides: TGTGCCAGCAGTAAAGGACAGGGCGGGTACAATGAGCAGTTCTTC. As protein: CASSKGQGGYNEQFF. V gene TRBV2 combines with J gene TRBJ2-1, with 8 bases aligning to TRBD1. Germline loops: CDR1 SNHLY, CDR2 FYNNEI. This CDR3 spans 15 amino acids. J gave up 4 bases and V 5 bases, and 7 bases lay outside the gene matches.

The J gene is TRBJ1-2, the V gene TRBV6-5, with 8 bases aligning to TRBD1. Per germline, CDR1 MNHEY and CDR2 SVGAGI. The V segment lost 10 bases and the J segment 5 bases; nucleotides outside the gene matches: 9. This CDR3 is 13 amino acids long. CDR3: CATLWGTGYGYTF. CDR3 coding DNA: TGTGCCACACTATGGGGGACAGGATATGGCTACACCTTC.

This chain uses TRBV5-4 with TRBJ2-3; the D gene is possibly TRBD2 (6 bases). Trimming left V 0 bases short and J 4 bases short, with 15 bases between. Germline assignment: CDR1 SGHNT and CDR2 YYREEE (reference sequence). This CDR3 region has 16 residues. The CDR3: CASSLGRDRGPDTQYF. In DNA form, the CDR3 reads TGTGCCAGCAGCTTGGGGAGGGATAGAGGGCCAGATACGCAGTATTTT.

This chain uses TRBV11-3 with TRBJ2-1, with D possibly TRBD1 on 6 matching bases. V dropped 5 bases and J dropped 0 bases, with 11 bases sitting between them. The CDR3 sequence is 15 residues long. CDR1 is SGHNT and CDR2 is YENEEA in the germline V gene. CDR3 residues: CASSPRGGSYNEQFF. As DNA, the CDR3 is TGTGCCAGCAGCCCCAGGGGCGGCTCCTACAATGAGCAGTTCTTC.

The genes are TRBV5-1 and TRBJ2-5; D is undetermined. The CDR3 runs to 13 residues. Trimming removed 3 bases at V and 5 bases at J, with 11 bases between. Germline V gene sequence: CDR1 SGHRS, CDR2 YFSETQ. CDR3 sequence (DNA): TGCGCCAGCAGCTCCGTTAGCTATGAGACCCAGTACTTC. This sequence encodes CASSSVSYETQYF.

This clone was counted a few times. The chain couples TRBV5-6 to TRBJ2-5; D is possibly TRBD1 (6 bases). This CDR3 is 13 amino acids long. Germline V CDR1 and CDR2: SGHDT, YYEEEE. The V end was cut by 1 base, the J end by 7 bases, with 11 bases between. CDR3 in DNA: TGTGCCAGCAGCTTGACAGGGATGGGGACCCAGTACTTC. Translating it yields CASSLTGMGTQYF.

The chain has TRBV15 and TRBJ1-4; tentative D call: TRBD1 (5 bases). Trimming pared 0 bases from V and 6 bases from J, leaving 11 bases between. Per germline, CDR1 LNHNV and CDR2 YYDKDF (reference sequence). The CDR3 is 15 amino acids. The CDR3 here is CATSRDPVGHEKLFF. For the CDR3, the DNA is TGTGCCACCAGCAGAGATCCGGTGGGGCATGAAAAACTGTTTTTT.